The 7 T cell receptor beta chains reported below all come from one sample, sequenced in a study of response to subunit inactivated influenza vaccine. Via MiXCR, TCRdb re-called the RT-PCR reads, giving one row per CDR3 protein. The sample shows 450,000 to 500,000 distinct CDR3 sequences, around 9.9% of them seen only once. Material: PBMCs from blood, obtained roughly 48 days after vaccination. Receptors were obtained from a man aged 50 to 60 who received an inactivated influenza vaccine.

V is TRBV20-1 and J is TRBJ2-2, with a weak D call TRBD2 (5 bases). CDR1 is DFQATT and CDR2 is SNEGSKA in the germline V gene (reference sequence). Deletions cut 7 bases from V and 5 bases from J, with 17 bases between. The CDR3 extends over 14 amino acids. The CDR3 sequence is CSVVRGLGTGELFF. The CDR3 coding sequence is TGCAGTGTCGTACGGGGTTTGGGGACCGGGGAGCTGTTTTTT.

The chain links TRBV12-3 or TRBV12-4 to TRBJ2-3; 10 nucleotides agree with TRBD2. The CDR3 has 13 residues. V gave up 7 bases and J gave up 10 bases; unmatched junction bases: 8. The CDR3 reads CASNPSGGVAQYF. In DNA, the CDR3 is TGTGCCAGCAATCCTAGCGGGGGTGTGGCGCAGTATTTT.

This sequence joins TRBV6-5 and TRBJ2-7; 10 nucleotides agree with TRBD1. The CDR3 length is 15 residues. After removal of 0 bases from V and 7 bases from J, the junction contained 6 bases not matched to a gene. CDR1 MNHEY and CDR2 SVGAGI come from the germline V gene. The CDR3 nucleotides read TGTGCCAGCAGTTACTCCAATGACAGGGGGCAGGAGCAGTACTTC. Protein product: CASSYSNDRGQEQYF.

There are many counts of this clonotype. This chain links TRBV27 with TRBJ1-5; D is undetermined. Trimming cost V 5 bases and J 7 bases, with 18 bases left between them. Germline CDR1 and CDR2: MNHEY and SMNVEV (reference sequence). CDR3 length equals 15 residues. In DNA form, the CDR3 reads TGTGCCAGCAGTCCCCAAGGTCGGTTTTTGCAGCCCCAGCATTTT. Translation: CASSPQGRFLQPQHF.

This clonotype was counted a few times. V and J are TRBV7-2 and TRBJ1-1; no clear D. This CDR3 is 13 amino acids long. CDR1 and CDR2 (germline): SGHTA, FQGNSA. Trimming removed 5 bases from V and 0 bases from J, with 7 bases in between. DNA for the CDR3: TGTGCCAGCAGCCGTCGTCTGAACACTGAAGCTTTCTTT. Translation: CASSRRLNTEAFF.

This clonotype has ten or more counts. The CDR3 bases are TGTGCCAGCAGCTTCCGGGACAGGGGTGTTGAAGCTTTCTTT. Translated, it gives CASSFRDRGVEAFF. The V call is TRBV7-9, the J call TRBJ1-1; 10 bases agree with TRBD1. The germline gives CDR1 SEHNR, CDR2 FQNEAQ (reference sequence). With V trimmed by 3 bases and J by 7 bases, 5 bases remained unmatched. The CDR3 totals 14 residues.

The CDR3 region has the DNA TGTGCCAGCAGCCGTGGTGGCCAAGCGGGCGAGCAGTACTTC. This gives the protein CASSRGGQAGEQYF. The chain uses TRBV7-9 and TRBJ2-7; maybe TRBD2 (6 bases). Trimming removed 5 bases at V and 6 bases at J, with 17 bases between. This CDR3 has 14 amino acids. Per the germline V gene, CDR1 is SEHNR and CDR2 is FQNEAQ (reference sequence).